This T cell receptor beta chain was profiled in a study of blood T cell repertoires in COVID-19. Across the study: Researchers got acute and convalescent COVID-19 samples from the United States, Italy and Spain. Sample material is recorded as cDNA or gDNA derived from T cells, B-cell-depleted T cells, or PBMCs.

Source study methods: Scientists estimated how many nucleated cells there were by amplifying reference gene primers. The repertoire was sequenced with immunoSEQ multiplex PCR; TCRdb's copy has only in-frame clones and lacks some. V and J calls and clone size are those listed in that table; D and trimming were worked out from the DNA. Of around 99,000 clones in the sample, 84% were seen once. In germline, CDR1 is KGHSH, CDR2 LQKENI. CDR3 length: 16 amino acids. Trimming removed 2 bases from V and 5 bases from J; junction bases left unmatched: 7. This rearrangement joins TRBV18 to TRBJ2-1; 9 nucleotides agree with TRBD2. This receptor was identified in a human donor in a cohort sampled during active COVID-19. The sequencing sample was made of peripheral blood. The CDR3 protein is CASSPLAGVINNEQFF. CDR3 DNA: TGTGCCAGCTCACCATTAGCGGGAGTCATTAACAATGAGCAGTTCTTC.